This TCR beta chain was identified during a study of blood T cell repertoires in COVID-19. Study overall: COVID-19 samples, acute and convalescent, were from the United States, Italy and Spain. PBMCs, B-cell-depleted T cells, or T cells were the source of the cDNA or gDNA that made up the material.

Per the authors' pipeline: Scientists estimated how many nucleated cells there were by amplifying reference gene primers. Assay: immunoSEQ multiplex PCR; the TCRdb copy retains only in-frame clones and omits some. That table furnishes V, J and clone size, whereas the DNA furnished D and trimming. Of 100,000 to 150,000 clones listed, 79% are singletons. The V and J ends lost 6 bases and 10 bases, in that order; junction bases with no gene match: 11. Germline CDR1 is SQVTM and CDR2 is ANQGSEA. This CDR3 spans 13 amino acids. Sequencing was performed on peripheral blood. V is TRBV29-1 and J is TRBJ2-1, with TRBD1 identical over 8 bases. The source of this sequence is a man aged 35 to 55 with active or convalescent COVID-19. The CDR3 region has the DNA TGCAGCGTCGGCCGGGACAGGTATCGGGAGCAGTTCTTC. The encoded protein is CSVGRDRYREQFF.